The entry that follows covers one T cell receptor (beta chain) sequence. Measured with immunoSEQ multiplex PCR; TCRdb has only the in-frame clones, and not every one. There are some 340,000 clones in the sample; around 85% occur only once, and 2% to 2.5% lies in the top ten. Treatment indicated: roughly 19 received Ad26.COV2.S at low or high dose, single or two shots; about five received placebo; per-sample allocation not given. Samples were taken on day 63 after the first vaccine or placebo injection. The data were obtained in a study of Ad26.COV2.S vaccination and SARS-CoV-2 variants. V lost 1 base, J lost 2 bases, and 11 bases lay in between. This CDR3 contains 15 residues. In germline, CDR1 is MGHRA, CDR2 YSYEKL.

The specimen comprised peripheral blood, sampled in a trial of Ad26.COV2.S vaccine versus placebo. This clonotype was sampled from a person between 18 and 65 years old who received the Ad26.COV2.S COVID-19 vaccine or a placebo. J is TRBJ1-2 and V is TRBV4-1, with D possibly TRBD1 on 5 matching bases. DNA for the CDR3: TGCGCCAGCAGCCAAGGGTCGACAGCGAACTATGGCTACACCTTC. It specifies CASSQGSTANYGYTF.